This section outlines one T cell receptor beta chain sequence together with its context. Generated by immunoSEQ multiplex PCR, the TCRdb table keeps only in-frame clones and is missing some. The sample has about 310,000 clones; less than 85% are singletons. Participant age was about 18 to 95 years, and participants resided in fewer than 30 US areas. The sample originates from a study of blood T cell repertoires in COVID-19. The CDR3 contains 13 residues. Trimming removed 7 bases from V and 3 bases from J; junction bases left unmatched: 5. Germline CDR1 ENHRY, CDR2 SYGVKD. Sequenced input: PBMCs or T cells enriched from blood (not recorded which). This sequence joins TRBV10-3 and TRBJ2-7; 8 nucleotides align to TRBD2. This TCR was recovered from a woman in her twenties or thirties who had been exposed to COVID-19. The CDR3 loop reads CAITGGVSYEQYF. Here the CDR3 DNA reads TGTGCCATCACGGGGGGGGTGAGCTACGAGCAGTACTTC.